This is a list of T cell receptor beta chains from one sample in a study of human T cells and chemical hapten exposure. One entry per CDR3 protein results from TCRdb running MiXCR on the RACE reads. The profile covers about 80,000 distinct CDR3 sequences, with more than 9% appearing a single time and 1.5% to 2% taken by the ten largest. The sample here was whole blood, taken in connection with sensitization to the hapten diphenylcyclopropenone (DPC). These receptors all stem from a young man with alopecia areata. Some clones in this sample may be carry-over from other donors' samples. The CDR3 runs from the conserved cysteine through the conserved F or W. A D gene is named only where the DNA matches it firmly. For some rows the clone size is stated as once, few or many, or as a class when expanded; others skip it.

DNA: TGTGCCAGCAGTTACTCGGGGATTAGTTACGAGCAGTACTTC; CDR3: CASSYSGISYEQYF; D: .; V: TRBV6-2/TRBV6-3; size: few; J: TRBJ2-7
DNA: TGTGCCAGCAGCTTAGCGTCGAGCGGGGATCTAGATACGCAGTATTTT; CDR3: CASSLASSGDLDTQYF; D: TRBD2; V: TRBV7-9; size: many; J: TRBJ2-3
DNA: TGTGCCAGCAGTCTTTGGGGGACCGCCTCCCCTGGGGCCAACGTCCTGACTTTC; CDR3: CASSLWGTASPGANVLTF; D: .; V: TRBV27; size: .; J: TRBJ2-6
DNA: TGTGCCAGCAGTTCTCCCCGAAACGCGAACACCGGGGAGCTGTTTTTT; CDR3: CASSSPRNANTGELFF; D: .; V: TRBV6-2/TRBV6-3; size: .; J: TRBJ2-2
DNA: TGTGCCAGCAGCTCCACAGGGTCCGCTGAAGCTTCCTTT; CDR3: CASSSTGSAEASF; D: .; V: TRBV7-9; size: .; J: TRBJ1-1
DNA: TGTGCCAAACAGGACAGGCATAATTCACCCCTCCACTTT; CDR3: CAKQDRHNSPLHF; D: TRBD1; V: TRBV7-2; size: few; J: TRBJ1-6
DNA: TGTGCCAGCAGTGACCCCCCCCGGGGCGCAGATACGCAGTATTTT; CDR3: CASSDPPRGADTQYF; D: .; V: TRBV2; size: many; J: TRBJ2-3
DNA: TGTGCCAGCACCCCTGGTGGGCGGGGGAGCACTGAAGCTTTCTTT; CDR3: CASTPGGRGSTEAFF; D: .; V: TRBV28; size: .; J: TRBJ1-1
DNA: TGTGCCAGCAGTGATCCGCCCCACGGACTCACCTATGGCTACACCTTC; CDR3: CASSDPPHGLTYGYTF; D: .; V: TRBV6-1; size: .; J: TRBJ1-2
DNA: TGTGCCAGCTCACCAGACTCCGGGGGAAACACTGAAGCTTTCTTT; CDR3: CASSPDSGGNTEAFF; D: .; V: TRBV18; size: many; J: TRBJ1-1
DNA: TGTGCCATCAGTGCCTCGGACAACACCTTTAACACTGAAGCTTTCTTT; CDR3: CAISASDNTFNTEAFF; D: .; V: TRBV10-3; size: many; J: TRBJ1-1
DNA: TGTGCCAGTAGTCCCTCGGGGGGCCTTCTAAACAATGAGCAGTTCTTC; CDR3: CASSPSGGLLNNEQFF; D: .; V: TRBV19; size: many; J: TRBJ2-1
DNA: TGTGCCATCAGTGAGGGAGGCTGGGGGAATAGCAATCAGCCCCAGCATTTT; CDR3: CAISEGGWGNSNQPQHF; D: .; V: TRBV10-3; size: many; J: TRBJ1-5
DNA: TGTGCCAGCTCACAAGATAATTTTGCAGATACGCAGTATTTT; CDR3: CASSQDNFADTQYF; D: .; V: TRBV18; size: many; J: TRBJ2-3
DNA: TGCAGTGTCAGTGGTGGGTCTAGCGGGGGTAGTATCCCAGTGCAGGAGCAGTTCTTC; CDR3: CSVSGGSSGGSIPVQEQFF; D: TRBD2; V: TRBV20-1; size: .; J: TRBJ2-1
DNA: TGTGCCAGCAGTTCGACAGTCAGGATTCAGCCCCAGCATTTT; CDR3: CASSSTVRIQPQHF; D: .; V: TRBV28; size: many; J: TRBJ1-5
DNA: TGTGCCAGCACGAACACTGAAGCTTTCTTT; CDR3: CASTNTEAFF; D: .; V: TRBV12-3/TRBV12-4; size: .; J: TRBJ1-1
DNA: TGTGCCAGCAGACGAGACAGGGCCCTCACAGATACGCAGTATTTT; CDR3: CASRRDRALTDTQYF; D: TRBD1; V: TRBV28; size: .; J: TRBJ2-3
DNA: TGTGCCAGCAGCCCGGGACAGGGCGCCGGGGAGCTGTTTTTT; CDR3: CASSPGQGAGELFF; D: TRBD1; V: TRBV14; size: many; J: TRBJ2-2
DNA: TGTGCCAGCAGTTTGGGACAGAGATCACCCCTCCACTTT; CDR3: CASSLGQRSPLHF; D: TRBD1; V: TRBV27; size: few; J: TRBJ1-6
DNA: TGTGCCGCGGGTCCAGGGTCAGATACGCAGTATTTT; CDR3: CAAGPGSDTQYF; D: .; V: TRBV5-4; size: few; J: TRBJ2-3
DNA: TGTGCCAGCAGTTTATGGTCAGGGGAGAACAATGAGCAGTTCTTC; CDR3: CASSLWSGENNEQFF; D: .; V: TRBV28; size: .; J: TRBJ2-1
DNA: TGTGCCAGCAGCCCTGGACAGGGACCATCGATTGAGCAGTTCTTC; CDR3: CASSPGQGPSIEQFF; D: TRBD1; V: TRBV7-7; size: many; J: TRBJ2-1